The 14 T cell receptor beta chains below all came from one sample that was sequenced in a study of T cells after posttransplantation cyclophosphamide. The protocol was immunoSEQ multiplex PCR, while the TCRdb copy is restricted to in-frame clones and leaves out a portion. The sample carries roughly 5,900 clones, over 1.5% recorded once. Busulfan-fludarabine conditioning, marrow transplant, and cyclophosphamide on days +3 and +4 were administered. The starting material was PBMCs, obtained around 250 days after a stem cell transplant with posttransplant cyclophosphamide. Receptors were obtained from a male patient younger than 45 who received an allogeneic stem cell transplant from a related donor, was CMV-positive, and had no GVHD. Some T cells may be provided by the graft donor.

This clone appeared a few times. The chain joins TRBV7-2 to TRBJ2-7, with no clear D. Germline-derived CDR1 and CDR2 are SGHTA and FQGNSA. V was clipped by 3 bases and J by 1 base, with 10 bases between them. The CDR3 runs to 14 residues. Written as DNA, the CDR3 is TGTGCCAGCAGCTTGGGCCCGTCATCCTACGAGCAGTACTTC. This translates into CASSLGPSSYEQYF. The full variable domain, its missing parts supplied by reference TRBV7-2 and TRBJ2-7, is GAGVSQSPSNKVTEKGKDVELRCDPISGHTALYWYRQSLGQGLEFLIYFQGNSAPDKSGLPSDRFSAERTGGSVSTLTIQRTQQEDSAVYLCASSLGPSSYEQYFGPGTRLTVT.

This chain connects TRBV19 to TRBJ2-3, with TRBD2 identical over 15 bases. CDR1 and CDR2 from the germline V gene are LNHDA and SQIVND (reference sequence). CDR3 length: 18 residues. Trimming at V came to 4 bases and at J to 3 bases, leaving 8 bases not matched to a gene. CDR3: CASSNGLAGGPKTDTQYF. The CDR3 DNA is TGTGCCAGTAGTAACGGACTAGCGGGAGGGCCGAAGACAGATACGCAGTATTTT.

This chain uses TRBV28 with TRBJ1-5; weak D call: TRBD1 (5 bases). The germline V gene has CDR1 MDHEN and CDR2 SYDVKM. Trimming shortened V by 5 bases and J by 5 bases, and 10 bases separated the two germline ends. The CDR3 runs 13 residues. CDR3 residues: CASSPRQYQPQHF. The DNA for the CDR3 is TGTGCCAGCAGTCCCCGACAGTATCAGCCCCAGCATTTT.

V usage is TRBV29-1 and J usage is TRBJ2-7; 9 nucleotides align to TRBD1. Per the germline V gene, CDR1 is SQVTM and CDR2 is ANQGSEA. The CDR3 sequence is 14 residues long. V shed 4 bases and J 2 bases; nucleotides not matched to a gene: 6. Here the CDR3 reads CSVGDRVEPYEQYF. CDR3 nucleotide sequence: TGCAGCGTTGGGGACAGGGTGGAACCCTACGAGCAGTACTTC.

The CDR3 sequence: CASSLGDRGLATNEKLFF. In DNA, the CDR3 is TGTGCCAGCAGCTTGGGGGACAGGGGGCTTGCAACTAATGAAAAACTGTTTTTT. The chain has TRBV7-9 and TRBJ1-4; 12 positions match TRBD1. CDR3 size: 18 residues. Germline-derived CDR1 and CDR2 are SEHNR and FQNEAQ (reference sequence). Trimming cost V 3 bases and J 0 bases; bases outside gene matches: 5.

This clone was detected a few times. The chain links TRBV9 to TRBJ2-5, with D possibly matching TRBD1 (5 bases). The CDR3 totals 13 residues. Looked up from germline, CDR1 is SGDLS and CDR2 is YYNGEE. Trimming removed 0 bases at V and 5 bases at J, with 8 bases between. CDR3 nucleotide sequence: TGTGCCAGCAGCGTAGGGGGCCAGGAGACCCAGTACTTC. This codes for CASSVGGQETQYF.

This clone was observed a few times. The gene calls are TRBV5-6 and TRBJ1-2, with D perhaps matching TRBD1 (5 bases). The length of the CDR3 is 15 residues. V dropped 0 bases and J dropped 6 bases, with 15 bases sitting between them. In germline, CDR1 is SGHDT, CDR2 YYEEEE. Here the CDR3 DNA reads TGTGCCAGCAGCTTGGGAGGACAACAGTTAAATGGCTACACCTTC. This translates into CASSLGGQQLNGYTF.

The CDR3 coding sequence is TGTGCCAGCTCACCACTGGACAGGAGGGTTTCTGGCAATCAGCCCCAGCATTTT. Its translation: CASSPLDRRVSGNQPQHF. The chain joins TRBV18 to TRBJ1-5; 7 bases map to TRBD1. With V trimmed by 1 base and J by 2 bases, 11 bases remained unmatched. The germline CDR1 and CDR2 sequences are KGHSH and LQKENI. This CDR3 spans 18 amino acids.

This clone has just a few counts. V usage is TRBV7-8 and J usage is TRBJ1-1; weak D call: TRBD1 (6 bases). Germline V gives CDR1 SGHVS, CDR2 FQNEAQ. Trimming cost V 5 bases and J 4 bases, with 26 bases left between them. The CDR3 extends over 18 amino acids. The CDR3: CASSPPAGTNTLGTEAFF. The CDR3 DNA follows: TGTGCCAGCAGCCCCCCCGCAGGGACAAATACTTTGGGCACTGAAGCTTTCTTT.

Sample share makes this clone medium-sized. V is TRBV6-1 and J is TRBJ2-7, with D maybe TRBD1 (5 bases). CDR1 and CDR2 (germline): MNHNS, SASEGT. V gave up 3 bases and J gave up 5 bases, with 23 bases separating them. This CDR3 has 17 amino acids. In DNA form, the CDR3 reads TGTGCCAGCAGTGATTTGTTGGACACCGAAGGGGTCCACGAGCAGTACTTC. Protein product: CASSDLLDTEGVHEQYF.

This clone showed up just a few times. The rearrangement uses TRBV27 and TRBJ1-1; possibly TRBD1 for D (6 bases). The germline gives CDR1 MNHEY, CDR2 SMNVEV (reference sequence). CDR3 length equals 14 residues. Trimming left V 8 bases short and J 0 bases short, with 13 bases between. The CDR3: CASWGQVMNTEAFF. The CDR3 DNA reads TGTGCCAGCTGGGGACAAGTTATGAACACTGAAGCTTTCTTT.

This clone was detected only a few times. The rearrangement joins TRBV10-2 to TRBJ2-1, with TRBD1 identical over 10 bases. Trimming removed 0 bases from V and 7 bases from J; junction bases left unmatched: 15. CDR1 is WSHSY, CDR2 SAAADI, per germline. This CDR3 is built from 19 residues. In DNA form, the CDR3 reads TGCGCCAGCAGTGAGTCAATACTTGCTAGGACAGGGGGTTTTAATGAGCAGTTCTTC. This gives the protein CASSESILARTGGFNEQFF.

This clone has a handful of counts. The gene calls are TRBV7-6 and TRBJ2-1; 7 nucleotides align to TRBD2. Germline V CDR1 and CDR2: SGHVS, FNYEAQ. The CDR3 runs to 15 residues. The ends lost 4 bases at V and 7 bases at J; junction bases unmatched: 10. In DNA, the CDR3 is TGTGCCAGCAGCTCCCCTAGGTTTAGCGGGAATGAGCAGTTCTTC. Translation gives CASSSPRFSGNEQFF.

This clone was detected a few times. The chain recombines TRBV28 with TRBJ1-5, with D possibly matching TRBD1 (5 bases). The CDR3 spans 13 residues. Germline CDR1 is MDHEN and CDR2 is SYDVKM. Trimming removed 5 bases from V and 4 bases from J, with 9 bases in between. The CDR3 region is CASSLDSNQPQHF. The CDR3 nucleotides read TGTGCCAGCAGTCTAGACAGTAATCAGCCCCAGCATTTT.